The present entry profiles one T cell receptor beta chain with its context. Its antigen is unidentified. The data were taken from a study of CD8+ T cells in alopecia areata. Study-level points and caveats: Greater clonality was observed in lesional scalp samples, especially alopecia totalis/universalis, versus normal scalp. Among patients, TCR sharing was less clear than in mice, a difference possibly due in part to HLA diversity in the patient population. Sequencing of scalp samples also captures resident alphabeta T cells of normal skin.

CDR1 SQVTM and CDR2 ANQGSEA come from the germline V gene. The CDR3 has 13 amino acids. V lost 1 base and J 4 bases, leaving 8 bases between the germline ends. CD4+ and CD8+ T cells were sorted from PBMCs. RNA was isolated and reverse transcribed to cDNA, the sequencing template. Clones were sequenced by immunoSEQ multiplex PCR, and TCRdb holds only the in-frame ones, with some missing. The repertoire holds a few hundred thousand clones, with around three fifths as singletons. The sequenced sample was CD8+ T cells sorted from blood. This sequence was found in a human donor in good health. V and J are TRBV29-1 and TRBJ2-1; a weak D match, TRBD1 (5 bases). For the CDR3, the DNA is TGCAGCGTTGAAGGGGGCGCTTACAATGAGCAGTTCTTC. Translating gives CSVEGGAYNEQFF.